The 12 T cell receptor beta chains below come from one sample, sequenced in a study of T-cell memory formation after mild COVID-19. Each CDR3 protein gets one entry after TCRdb re-called the 5' RACE reads with MiXCR. Altogether roughly 280,000 distinct CDR3 sequences are present, about 16% being singletons, with the ten largest covering 22%. Sequenced input: PBMCs or a T cell subset sorted from them (not recorded which). These TCRs come from a man aged 18 to 30 who had mild COVID-19 (a few samples of this study predate the infection). Cell type and time point are not known.

V and J are TRBV7-2 and TRBJ2-4; 7 nucleotides match TRBD2. The germline V gene has CDR1 SGHTA and CDR2 FQGNSA. The CDR3 extends over 15 amino acids. The junction had 9 bases not matched to a gene; V was cut back by 4 bases and J by 6 bases. The CDR3 loop reads CASSSPGGLGNIQYF. In DNA form, the CDR3 reads TGTGCCAGCAGCTCTCCCGGAGGACTAGGAAACATTCAGTACTTC.

This sequence joins TRBV4-3 and TRBJ2-2; no clear D. V was shortened by 0 bases and J by 3 bases, with 11 bases between the two germline ends. This CDR3 has 16 residues. Germline V CDR1 and CDR2: LGHNA, YSLEER. The CDR3 here is CASSQDLRSDTGELFF. CDR3 DNA sequence: TGCGCCAGCAGCCAAGATCTAAGGTCCGACACCGGGGAGCTGTTTTTT.

This clonotype was detected only a few times. The V call is TRBV21-1, the J call TRBJ2-2; the table assigns TRBD1, which was not confirmed against the DNA. TRBV21-1 is a recognized pseudogene. This CDR3 has 14 amino acids. The CDR3 is CASMRRRGAGELFF. The CDR3 region has the DNA TGTGCCAGCATGAGAAGGCGAGGGGCCGGGGAGCTGTTTTTT.

CDR3 amino acids: CASRYGQASSYEQYF. CDR3 bases: TGTGCCAGCAGGTACGGACAGGCCAGCTCCTACGAGCAGTACTTC. J is TRBJ2-7 and V is TRBV2; 7 bases map to TRBD1. V lost 6 bases and J lost 0; bases outside the gene matches: 8. Germline values: CDR1 SNHLY, CDR2 FYNNEI. This CDR3 spans 15 amino acids.

The table lists this clonotype with a few counts. The chain couples TRBV7-9 to TRBJ1-1; D uncertain. There are 12 residues in the CDR3. V was trimmed by 5 bases and J by 7 bases, leaving 11 bases between them. Germline assignment: CDR1 SEHNR and CDR2 FQNEAQ (reference sequence). The CDR3 coding sequence is TGTGCCAGCAGCCTAGGAGCTGTTGAAGCTTTCTTT. Translated, it gives CASSLGAVEAFF.

This clonotype was observed a handful of times. The V call is TRBV4-3, the J call TRBJ1-2; 9 nucleotides agree with TRBD1. In germline, CDR1 is LGHNA, CDR2 YSLEER. Germline trimming cut 0 bases from V and 8 bases from J; bases unmatched to any gene: 7. CDR3 length: 15 amino acids. The CDR3 sequence is CASSQEGGQGGGYTF. The CDR3 DNA reads as TGCGCCAGCAGCCAAGAAGGGGGACAGGGCGGCGGCTACACCTTC.

A word on this clonotype: A single base separates this from a much larger clone, so it may be a read error. V gene TRBV5-1 combines with J gene TRBJ2-3, with D tentatively TRBD1 or TRBD2 (5 bases each). The length of the CDR3 is 14 residues. Trimming shortened V by 4 bases and J by 6 bases, and 15 bases separated the two germline ends. The germline V gene encodes CDR1 SGHRS and CDR2 YFSETQ. CDR3 loop: CASSRLNRGDTQYF. The DNA of the CDR3 is TGCGCCAGCAGCCGGCTAAACCGGGGCGATACGCAGTATTTT.

The chain couples TRBV20-1 to TRBJ2-1, with 9 positions matching TRBD2. The J segment lost 4 bases and the V segment lost 8 bases, leaving 9 bases of the junction unmatched. This CDR3 contains 14 residues. From germline, CDR1 is DFQATT and CDR2 SNEGSKA (reference sequence). The DNA of the CDR3 is TGCAGTCCCTACGGGAGCGGGGGGTACAATGAGCAGTTCTTC. Protein sequence: CSPYGSGGYNEQFF.

This clonotype was seen many times. The chain combines TRBV4-1 with TRBJ1-2; TRBD1 matches at 8 bases. V was pared by 6 bases and J by 4 bases, with 19 bases of the junction left unmatched. This CDR3 region has 18 residues. Germline CDR1 and CDR2: MGHRA and YSYEKL. CDR3 sequence (DNA): TGCGCCAGCAGGGCAGGAGTCTGGGACAGGTTCTCGAGCTATGGCTACACCTTC. This translates into CASRAGVWDRFSSYGYTF.

The chain uses TRBV27 and TRBJ2-3; TRBD1 aligns across 8 bases. Germline CDR1 MNHEY, CDR2 SMNVEV (reference sequence). The CDR3 loop spans 14 amino acids. J was trimmed by 4 bases and V by 6 bases; bases with no gene match: 6. Written as DNA, the CDR3 is TGTGCCAGCAGCCCAAGGACAGGGCCAGATACGCAGTATTTT. The encoded protein is CASSPRTGPDTQYF.

This clonotype was seen only a few times. V gene TRBV5-1 combines with J gene TRBJ2-1; possible D gene TRBD1, 6 bases. The CDR3 is made up of 12 amino acids. Germline CDR1 reads SGHRS; CDR2 reads YFSETQ. With 4 bases removed from V and 9 bases from J, the gap between germline ends came to 11 bases. DNA of the CDR3: TGCGCCAGCAGCGTACAGGGATTTGAGCAGTTCTTC. This sequence encodes CASSVQGFEQFF. The full variable domain, with the rest looked up from reference TRBV5-1 and TRBJ2-1, is KAGVTQTPRYLIKTRGQQVTLSCSPISGHRSVSWYQQTPGQGLQFLFEYFSETQRNKGNFPGRFSGRQFSNSRSEMNVSTLELGDSALYLCASSVQGFEQFFGPGTRLTVL.

In nucleotides, the CDR3 is TGTGCCAGCAGGTCCAGGGGGCAGCCCCAGCATTTT. Translated, it gives CASRSRGQPQHF. This chain uses TRBV12-3 or TRBV12-4 with TRBJ1-5; 7 positions agree with TRBD1. CDR3 size: 12 residues. Trimming took 6 bases from V and 7 from J; bases not matched to a gene: 3.